This T cell receptor beta chain was recovered during a study of blood T cell repertoires in COVID-19. Measured with immunoSEQ multiplex PCR; TCRdb has only the in-frame clones, and not every one. Of a few hundred thousand clones listed, around 85% were seen once; the top ten hold roughly 3.7%. CDR1 and CDR2 (germline): LNHNV, YYDKDF (reference sequence). Trimming pared 4 bases from V and 3 bases from J, leaving 12 bases between. This CDR3 has 14 amino acids. The TCR sequence derives from a woman aged 18-29 years with acute or convalescent COVID-19. What was sequenced was peripheral blood. This sequence joins TRBV15 and TRBJ1-1; D is unclear. DNA for the CDR3: TGTGCCACCAGCAAGTTGGCCGATTACACTGAAGCTTTCTTT. Translated: CATSKLADYTEAFF.